This TCR beta chain was found in a study of cytomegalovirus exposure and HLA in healthy donors. The study ran its PCR with 60 Vbeta and 13 Jbeta primers. This table comes from immunoSEQ multiplex PCR, and its TCRdb copy is limited to in-frame clones, with some not included. The sample consists of tens of thousands of clones, about four fifths of them appearing once. In regard to this clone: Its antigen is unidentified.

Per germline, CDR1 SGHNT and CDR2 YENEEA. The CDR3 sequence is 18 residues long. The trim removed 1 base at V and 5 bases at J, leaving 13 bases unmatched. Overall study results and limits: Association of a missense DCLRE1C variant with TCR beta V- and J-gene trimming was reported in a later analysis. Roughly even sequencing depth across donors was the assumption behind the presence/absence analyses. The listing of some 170 TCR beta chains classed them as cytomegalovirus-associated.

It was healthy bone marrow donors who served as donors. The V and J genes are TRBV11-3 and TRBJ2-5; 10 bases fit TRBD2. Material for sequencing was PBMCs. The receptor's source is a woman in her twenties or thirties in good health and CMV-seronegative. For the CDR3, the DNA is TGTGCCAGCAGCTTAGGGCTCTCCCTAGCGGGAGAGGGGGAGACCCAGTACTTC. Translated: CASSLGLSLAGEGETQYF.